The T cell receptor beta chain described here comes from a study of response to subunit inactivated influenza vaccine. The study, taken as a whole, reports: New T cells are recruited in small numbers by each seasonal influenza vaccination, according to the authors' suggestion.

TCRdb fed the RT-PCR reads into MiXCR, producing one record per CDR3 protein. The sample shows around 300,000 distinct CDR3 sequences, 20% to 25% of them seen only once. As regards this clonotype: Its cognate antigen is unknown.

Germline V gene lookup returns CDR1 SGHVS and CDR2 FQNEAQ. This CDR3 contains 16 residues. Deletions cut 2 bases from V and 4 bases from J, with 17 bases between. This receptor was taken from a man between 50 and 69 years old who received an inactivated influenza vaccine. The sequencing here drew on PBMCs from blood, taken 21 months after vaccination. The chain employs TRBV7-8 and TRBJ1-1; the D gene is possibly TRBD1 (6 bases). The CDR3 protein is CASSLYLGAAGTEAFF. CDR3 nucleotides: TGTGCCAGCAGCTTATATTTGGGGGCCGCGGGCACTGAAGCTTTCTTT.